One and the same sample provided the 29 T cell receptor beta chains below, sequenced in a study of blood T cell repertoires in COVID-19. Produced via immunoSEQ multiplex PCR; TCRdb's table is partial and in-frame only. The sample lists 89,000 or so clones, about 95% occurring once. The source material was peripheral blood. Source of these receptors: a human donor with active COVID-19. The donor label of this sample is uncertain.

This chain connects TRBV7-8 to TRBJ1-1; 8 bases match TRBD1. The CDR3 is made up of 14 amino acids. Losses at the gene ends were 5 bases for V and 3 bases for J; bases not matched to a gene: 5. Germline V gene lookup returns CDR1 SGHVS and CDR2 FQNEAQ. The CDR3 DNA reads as TGTGCCAGCAGCCAATGGACAGGGCACACTGAAGCTTTCTTT. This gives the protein CASSQWTGHTEAFF.

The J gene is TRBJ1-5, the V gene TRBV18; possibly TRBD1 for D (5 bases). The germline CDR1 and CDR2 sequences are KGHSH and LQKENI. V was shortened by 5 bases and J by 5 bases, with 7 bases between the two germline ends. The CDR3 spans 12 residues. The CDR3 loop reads CASSGGDQPQHF. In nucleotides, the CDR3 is TGTGCCAGCTCAGGAGGGGATCAGCCCCAGCATTTT.

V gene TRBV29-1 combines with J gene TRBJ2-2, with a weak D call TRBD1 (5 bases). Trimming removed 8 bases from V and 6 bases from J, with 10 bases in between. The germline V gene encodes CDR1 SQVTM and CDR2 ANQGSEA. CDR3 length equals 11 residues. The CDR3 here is CSSRRAGELFF. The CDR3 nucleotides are TGCAGCAGCCGCAGGGCCGGGGAGCTGTTTTTT.

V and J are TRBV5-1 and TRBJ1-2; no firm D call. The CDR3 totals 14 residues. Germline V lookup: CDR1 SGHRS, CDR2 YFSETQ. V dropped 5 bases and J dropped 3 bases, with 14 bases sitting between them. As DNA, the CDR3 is TGCGCCAGCAGGGGTTTGGCAGGCGACTATGGCTACACCTTC. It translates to CASRGLAGDYGYTF.

CDR3 in amino acids: CASSPGGGRQETQYF. As DNA, the CDR3 is TGTGCCAGTAGCCCTGGGGGAGGCAGACAAGAGACCCAGTACTTC. The rearrangement joins TRBV19 to TRBJ2-5, with D maybe TRBD2 (6 bases). V was shortened by 6 bases and J by 2 bases, with 16 bases between the two germline ends. The CDR3 loop spans 15 amino acids. The germline V gene has CDR1 LNHDA and CDR2 SQIVND (reference sequence). The full variable domain, rest sourced from reference TRBV19 and TRBJ2-5, is DGGITQSPKYLFRKEGQNVTLSCEQNLNHDAMYWYRQDPGQGLRLIYYSQIVNDFQKGDIAEGYSVSREKKESFPLTVTSAQKNPTAFYLCASSPGGGRQETQYFGPGTRLLVL.

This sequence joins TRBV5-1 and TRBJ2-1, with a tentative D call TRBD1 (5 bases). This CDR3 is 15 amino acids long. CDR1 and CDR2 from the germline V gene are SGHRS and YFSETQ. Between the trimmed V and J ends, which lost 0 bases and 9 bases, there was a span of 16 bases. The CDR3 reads CASSLGSGNRGEQFF. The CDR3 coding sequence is TGCGCCAGCAGCTTGGGGTCAGGGAATCGAGGTGAGCAGTTCTTC.

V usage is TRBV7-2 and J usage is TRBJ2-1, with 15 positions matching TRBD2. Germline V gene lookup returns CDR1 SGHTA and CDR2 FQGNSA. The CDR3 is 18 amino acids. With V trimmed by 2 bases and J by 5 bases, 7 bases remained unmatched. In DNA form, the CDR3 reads TGTGCCAGCAGCTTAAGGACTAGCGGGGGGGCACCTAACAATGAGCAGTTCTTC. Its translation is CASSLRTSGGAPNNEQFF. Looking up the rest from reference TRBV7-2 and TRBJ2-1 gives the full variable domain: GAGVSQSPSNKVTEKGKDVELRCDPISGHTALYWYRQSLGQGLEFLIYFQGNSAPDKSGLPSDRFSAERTGGSVSTLTIQRTQQEDSAVYLCASSLRTSGGAPNNEQFFGPGTRLTVL.

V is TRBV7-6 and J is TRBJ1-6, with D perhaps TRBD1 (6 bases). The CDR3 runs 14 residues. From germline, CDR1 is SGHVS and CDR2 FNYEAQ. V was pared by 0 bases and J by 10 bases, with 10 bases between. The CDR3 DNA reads TGTGCCAGCAGCTTAGCCGGGCAGGGGTCACCCCTCCACTTT. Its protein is CASSLAGQGSPLHF. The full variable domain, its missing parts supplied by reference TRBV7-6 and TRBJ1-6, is GAGVSQSPRYKVTKRGQDVALRCDPISGHVSLYWYRQALGQGPEFLTYFNYEAQQDKSGLPNDRFSAERPEGSISTLTIQRTEQRDSAMYRCASSLAGQGSPLHFGNGTRLTVT.

The CDR3 reads CASHQGSYSNQPQHF. The CDR3, as DNA: TGTGCCAGTCACCAGGGTTCGTATAGCAATCAGCCCCAGCATTTT. The chain is built from TRBV28 and TRBJ1-5, with D perhaps matching TRBD1 (5 bases). Germline loops: CDR1 MDHEN, CDR2 SYDVKM. The CDR3 contains 15 residues. V was shortened by 9 bases and J by 0 bases, with 15 bases between the two germline ends.

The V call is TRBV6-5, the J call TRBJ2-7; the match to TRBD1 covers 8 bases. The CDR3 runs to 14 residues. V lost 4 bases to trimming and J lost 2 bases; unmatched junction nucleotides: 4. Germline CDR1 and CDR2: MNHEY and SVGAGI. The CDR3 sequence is CASSLDRGPYEQYF. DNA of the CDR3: TGTGCCAGCAGTTTAGACAGGGGCCCCTACGAGCAGTACTTC.

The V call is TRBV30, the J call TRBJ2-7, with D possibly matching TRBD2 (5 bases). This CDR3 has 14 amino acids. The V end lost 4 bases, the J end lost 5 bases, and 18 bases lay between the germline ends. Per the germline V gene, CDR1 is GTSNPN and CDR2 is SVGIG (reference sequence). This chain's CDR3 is CAWTGDCGPHEQYF. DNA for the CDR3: TGTGCCTGGACCGGGGATTGTGGACCCCACGAGCAGTACTTC.

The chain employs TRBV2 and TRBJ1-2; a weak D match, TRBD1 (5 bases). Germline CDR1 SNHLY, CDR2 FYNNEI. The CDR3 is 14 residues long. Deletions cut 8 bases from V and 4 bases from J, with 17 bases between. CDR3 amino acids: CASPEGTSFYGYTF. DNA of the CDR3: TGTGCCAGCCCGGAGGGGACCTCTTTCTATGGCTACACCTTC.

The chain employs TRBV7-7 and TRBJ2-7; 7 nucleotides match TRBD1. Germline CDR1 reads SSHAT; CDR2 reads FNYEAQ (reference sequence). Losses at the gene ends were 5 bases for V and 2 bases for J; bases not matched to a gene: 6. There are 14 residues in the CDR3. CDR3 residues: CASSPTTGTYEQYF. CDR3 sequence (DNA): TGTGCCAGCAGCCCGACGACAGGGACCTACGAGCAGTACTTC.

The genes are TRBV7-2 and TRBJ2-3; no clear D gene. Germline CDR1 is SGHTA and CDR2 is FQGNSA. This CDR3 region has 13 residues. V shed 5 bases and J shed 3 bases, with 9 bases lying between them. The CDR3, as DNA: TGTGCCAGCAGCCAGGTTGGTACAGATACGCAGTATTTT. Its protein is CASSQVGTDTQYF.

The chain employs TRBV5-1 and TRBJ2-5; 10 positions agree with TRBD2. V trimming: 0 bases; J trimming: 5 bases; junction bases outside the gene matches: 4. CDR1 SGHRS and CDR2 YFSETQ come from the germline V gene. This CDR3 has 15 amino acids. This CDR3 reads CASSLGLAGWETQYF. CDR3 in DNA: TGCGCCAGCAGCTTGGGACTAGCGGGCTGGGAGACCCAGTACTTC. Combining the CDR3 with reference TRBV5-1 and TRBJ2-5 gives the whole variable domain KAGVTQTPRYLIKTRGQQVTLSCSPISGHRSVSWYQQTPGQGLQFLFEYFSETQRNKGNFPGRFSGRQFSNSRSEMNVSTLELGDSALYLCASSLGLAGWETQYFGPGTRLLVL.

CDR3 amino acids: CASRTAGAATDTQYF. In DNA form, the CDR3 reads TGTGCCAGCAGGACCGCAGGGGCGGCCACAGATACGCAGTATTTT. The J gene is TRBJ2-3, the V gene TRBV11-3, with D perhaps matching TRBD1 (6 bases). Germline CDR1 and CDR2: SGHNT and YENEEA. The CDR3 is 15 residues long. V gave up 6 bases and J gave up 2 bases, with 15 bases separating them. Variable domain in full (rest from reference TRBV11-3 and TRBJ2-3): EAGVVQSPRYKIIEKKQPVAFWCNPISGHNTLYWYLQNLGQGPELLIRYENEEAVDDSQLPKDRFSAERLKGVDSTLKIQPAELGDSAVYLCASRTAGAATDTQYFGPGTRLTVL.

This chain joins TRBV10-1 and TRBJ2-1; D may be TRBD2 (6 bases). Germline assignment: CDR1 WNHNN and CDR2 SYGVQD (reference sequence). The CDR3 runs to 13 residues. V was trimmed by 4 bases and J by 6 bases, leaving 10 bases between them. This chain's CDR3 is CASSAHGGNEQFF. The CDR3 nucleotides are TGCGCCAGCAGTGCGCACGGGGGCAATGAGCAGTTCTTC.

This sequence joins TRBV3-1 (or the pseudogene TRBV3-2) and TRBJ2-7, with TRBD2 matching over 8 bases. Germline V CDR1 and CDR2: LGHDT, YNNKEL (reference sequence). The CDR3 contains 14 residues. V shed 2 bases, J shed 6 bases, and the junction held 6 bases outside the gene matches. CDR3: CASSQSGTSSEQYF. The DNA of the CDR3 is TGTGCCAGCAGCCAATCCGGGACTAGTAGCGAGCAGTACTTC.

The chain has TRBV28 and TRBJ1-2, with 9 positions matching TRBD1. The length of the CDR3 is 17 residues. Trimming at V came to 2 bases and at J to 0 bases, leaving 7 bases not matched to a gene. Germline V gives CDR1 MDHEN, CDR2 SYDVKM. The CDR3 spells CASSLPQGATANYGYTF. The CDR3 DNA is TGTGCCAGCAGTTTACCACAGGGGGCGACAGCTAACTATGGCTACACCTTC.

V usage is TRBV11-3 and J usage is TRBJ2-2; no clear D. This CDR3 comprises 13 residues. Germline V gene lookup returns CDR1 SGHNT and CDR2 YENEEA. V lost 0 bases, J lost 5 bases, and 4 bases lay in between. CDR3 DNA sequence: TGTGCCAGCAGCTTAGACGGGACCGGGGAGCTGTTTTTT. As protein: CASSLDGTGELFF.

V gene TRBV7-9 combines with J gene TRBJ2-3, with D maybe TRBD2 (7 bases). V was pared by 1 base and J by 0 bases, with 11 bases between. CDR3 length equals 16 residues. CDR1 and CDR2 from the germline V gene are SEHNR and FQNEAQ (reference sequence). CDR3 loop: CASSLGAGASTDTQYF. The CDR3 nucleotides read TGTGCCAGCAGCTTAGGTGCGGGGGCTAGCACAGATACGCAGTATTTT. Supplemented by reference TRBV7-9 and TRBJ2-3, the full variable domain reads DTGVSQNPRHKITKRGQNVTFRCDPISEHNRLYWYRQTLGQGPEFLTYFQNEAQLEKSRLLSDRFSAERPKGSFSTLEIQRTEQGDSAMYLCASSLGAGASTDTQYFGPGTRLTVL.

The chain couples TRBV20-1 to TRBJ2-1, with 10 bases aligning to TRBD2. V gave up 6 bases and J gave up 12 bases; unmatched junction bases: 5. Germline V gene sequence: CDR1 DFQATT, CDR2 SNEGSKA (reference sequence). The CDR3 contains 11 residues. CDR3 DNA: TGCAGTGCACAAACTAGCGGGATGCAGTTCTTC. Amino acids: CSAQTSGMQFF.

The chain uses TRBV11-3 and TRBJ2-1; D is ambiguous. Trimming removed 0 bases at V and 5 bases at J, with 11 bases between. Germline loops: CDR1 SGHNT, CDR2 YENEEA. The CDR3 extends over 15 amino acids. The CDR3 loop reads CASSLDWALDNEQFF. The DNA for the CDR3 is TGTGCCAGCAGCTTAGATTGGGCACTCGACAATGAGCAGTTCTTC.

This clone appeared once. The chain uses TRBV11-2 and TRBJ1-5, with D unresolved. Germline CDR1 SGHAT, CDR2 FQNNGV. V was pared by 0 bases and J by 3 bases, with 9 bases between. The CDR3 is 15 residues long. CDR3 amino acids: CASSLDPGFNQPQHF. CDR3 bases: TGTGCCAGCAGCTTAGACCCGGGATTCAATCAGCCCCAGCATTTT.

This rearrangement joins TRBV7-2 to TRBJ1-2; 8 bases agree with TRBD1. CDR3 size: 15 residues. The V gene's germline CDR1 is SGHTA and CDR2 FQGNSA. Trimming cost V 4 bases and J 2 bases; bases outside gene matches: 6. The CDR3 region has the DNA TGTGCCAGCAGCTCCGGGGACAGGACCAACTATGGCTACACCTTC. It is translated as CASSSGDRTNYGYTF.

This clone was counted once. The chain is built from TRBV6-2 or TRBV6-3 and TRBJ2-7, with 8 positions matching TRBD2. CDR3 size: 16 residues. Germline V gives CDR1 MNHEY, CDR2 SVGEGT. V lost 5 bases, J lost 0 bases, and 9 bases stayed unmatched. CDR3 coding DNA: TGTGCCAGCAGTCTGCCGGGACTAGTGGGCTCCTACGAGCAGTACTTC. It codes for CASSLPGLVGSYEQYF.

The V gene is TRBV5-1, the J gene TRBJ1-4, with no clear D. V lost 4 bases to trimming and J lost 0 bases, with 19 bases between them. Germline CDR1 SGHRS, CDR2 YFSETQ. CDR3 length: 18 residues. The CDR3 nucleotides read TGCGCCAGCAGCCGGGGAGGTAAGGGCCGGCCAACTAATGAAAAACTGTTTTTT. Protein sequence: CASSRGGKGRPTNEKLFF.

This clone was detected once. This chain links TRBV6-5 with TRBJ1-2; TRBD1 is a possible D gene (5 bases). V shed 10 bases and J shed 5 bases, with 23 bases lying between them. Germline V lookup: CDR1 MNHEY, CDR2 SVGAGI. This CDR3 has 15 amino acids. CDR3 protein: CATIPNFDRVYGYTF. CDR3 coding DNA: TGTGCCACCATTCCCAACTTTGACAGAGTATATGGCTACACCTTC.

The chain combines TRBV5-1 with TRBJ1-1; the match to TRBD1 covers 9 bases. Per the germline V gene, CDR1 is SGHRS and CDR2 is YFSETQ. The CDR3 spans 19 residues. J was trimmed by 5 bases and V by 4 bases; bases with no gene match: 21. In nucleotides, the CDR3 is TGCGCCAGCAGCACCCGGGGCCCCCAACTGACAGGGGGGTTTACTGAAGCTTTCTTT. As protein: CASSTRGPQLTGGFTEAFF.